Below are 31 T cell receptor beta chains sequenced from a single sample in a study of CD8 T cell repertoires and HIV-1 epitope variants. Data came from immunoSEQ multiplex PCR; TCRdb stores just in-frame clones and leaves some out. The profile covers about 1,800 clones, with over 70% appearing a single time and less than 45% taken by the ten largest. Their specific antigens are unknown. What was sequenced was cultured CD8+ T cells derived from PBMCs. These receptors were taken from a male donor with HIV.

This clone is large within its sample. The V call is TRBV6-1, the J call TRBJ2-7; 9 bases line up with TRBD1. With 6 bases clipped from V and 0 bases from J, the junction kept 3 bases outside the gene matches. Germline V lookup: CDR1 MNHNS, CDR2 SASEGT. This CDR3 comprises 14 residues. The CDR3 is CASRQGASSYEQYF. The CDR3 DNA is TGTGCCAGCAGACAGGGGGCTTCCTCCTACGAGCAGTACTTC.

The chain combines TRBV6-5 with TRBJ2-2; possible D gene TRBD2, 5 bases. The V gene lost 4 bases and the J gene lost 0 bases, with 12 bases spanning the gap. CDR3 length: 16 residues. Germline lookup yields CDR1 MNHEY and CDR2 SVGAGI. The CDR3 coding sequence is TGTGCCAGCAGTTCCGAGCGGCAAGCGAACACCGGGGAGCTGTTTTTT. This sequence encodes CASSSERQANTGELFF.

The genes are TRBV6-5 and TRBJ2-7, with TRBD2 matching 8 bases. CDR3 size: 12 residues. The germline gives CDR1 MNHEY, CDR2 SVGAGI. Unmatched junction bases numbered 4, after V lost 6 bases and J lost 6 bases. DNA for the CDR3: TGTGCCAGCAGCCCGGGGGGGGGCGAGCAGTACTTC. It encodes CASSPGGGEQYF.

This chain joins TRBV21-1 and TRBJ2-7. TRBV21-1 is a pseudogene. This CDR3 is built from 13 residues. CDR3 protein: CASSLPSSYEQYF. The CDR3 DNA follows: TGTGCCAGCAGCTTACCAAGCTCCTACGAGCAGTACTTC.

This CDR3 reads CASSLGQGTGGAYGYTF. CDR3 nucleotide sequence: TGTGCCAGCAGCTTAGGACAAGGGACAGGGGGAGCCTATGGCTACACCTTC. The chain recombines TRBV13 with TRBJ1-2; 11 nucleotides align to TRBD1. CDR1 and CDR2 (germline): PRHDT, FYEKMQ (reference sequence). Losses at the gene ends were 0 bases for V and 4 bases for J; bases not matched to a gene: 7. The CDR3 has 17 residues.

The chain uses TRBV7-9 and TRBJ1-2; D is undetermined. Per germline, CDR1 SEHNR and CDR2 FQNEAQ (reference sequence). This CDR3 contains 12 residues. Trimming took off 1 base at V and 3 bases at J, with 3 bases between the two ends. CDR3 in DNA: TGTGCCAGCAGCTTAGGAGACTATGGCTACACCTTC. This translates into CASSLGDYGYTF.

The chain uses TRBV28 and TRBJ1-1; D is undetermined. V was clipped by 7 bases and J by 0 bases, with 9 bases between them. The germline V gene has CDR1 MDHEN and CDR2 SYDVKM. This CDR3 region has 13 residues. For the CDR3, the DNA is TGTGCCAGCAATCCGGCAATGAACACTGAAGCTTTCTTT. This sequence encodes CASNPAMNTEAFF.

The chain links TRBV19 to TRBJ1-1, with D perhaps matching TRBD1 (6 bases). CDR3 length: 18 amino acids. V shed 2 bases and J shed 6 bases, with 25 bases lying between them. Per germline, CDR1 LNHDA and CDR2 SQIVND (reference sequence). This CDR3 is CASSISFLGQGRRAEAFF. The CDR3 DNA reads TGTGCCAGTAGTATATCCTTCTTAGGGCAGGGGAGAAGGGCTGAAGCTTTCTTT.

This rearrangement joins TRBV7-8 to TRBJ2-5, with a tentative D call TRBD1 (5 bases). Germline V CDR1 and CDR2: SGHVS, FQNEAQ. The CDR3 runs 18 residues. Trimming cost V 5 bases and J 2 bases, with 24 bases left between them. CDR3: CASSDLPEEKTAQETQYF. The DNA of the CDR3 is TGTGCCAGCAGCGACCTCCCGGAAGAGAAGACAGCTCAAGAGACCCAGTACTTC.

V and J are TRBV9 and TRBJ2-1; 7 positions match TRBD1. V shed 3 bases, J shed 8 bases, and the junction held 17 bases outside the gene matches. Germline values: CDR1 SGDLS, CDR2 YYNGEE. This CDR3 is built from 17 residues. The CDR3 protein is CASSASGTVAPKDEQFF. CDR3 DNA sequence: TGTGCCAGCAGCGCCTCCGGGACAGTAGCCCCCAAGGATGAGCAGTTCTTC.

The chain uses TRBV21-1 and TRBJ1-1. TRBV21-1 is noted as a pseudogene. The CDR3 loop spans 11 amino acids. CDR3 nucleotides: TGTGCCAGCAGCGAAAGGACTGAAGCTTTCTTT. Translating it yields CASSERTEAFF.

The chain joins TRBV4-3 to TRBJ2-7; 9 nucleotides line up with TRBD1. This CDR3 contains 15 residues. Germline CDR1 and CDR2: LGHNA and YSLEER. The ends lost 4 bases at V and 6 bases at J; junction bases unmatched: 10. As DNA, the CDR3 is TGCGCCAGCAGCCTATCCGACAGGGGGGAACGCGAGCAGTACTTC. The encoded protein is CASSLSDRGEREQYF.

The CDR3 is CASSFYSGRRGETQYF. DNA for the CDR3: TGCGCCAGCAGTTTTTATAGCGGGAGAAGGGGAGAGACCCAGTACTTC. The chain has TRBV5-1 and TRBJ2-5; 9 bases line up with TRBD2. The CDR3 runs to 16 residues. Germline loops: CDR1 SGHRS, CDR2 YFSETQ. V trimming: 5 bases; J trimming: 4 bases; junction bases outside the gene matches: 12.

This clone has just one count. The chain recombines TRBV4-2 with TRBJ2-7; 10 bases agree with TRBD1. This CDR3 contains 18 residues. After removal of 0 bases from V and 0 bases from J, the junction contained 8 bases not matched to a gene. Germline lookup yields CDR1 LGHNA and CDR2 YNFKEQ. The CDR3, as DNA: TGTGCCAGCAGCCAAGAACTCCTGGGACAGGGGAGCTCCTACGAGCAGTACTTC. This gives the protein CASSQELLGQGSSYEQYF.

The V and J genes are TRBV7-2 and TRBJ2-5, with TRBD1 as a possible D gene (8 bases). Per the germline V gene, CDR1 is SGHTA and CDR2 is FQGNSA. Trimming stripped 5 bases from V and 3 bases from J, with 13 bases between. The length of the CDR3 is 14 residues. In DNA form, the CDR3 reads TGTGCCAGCAGCGTAACAGGGGGGGAAGAGACCCAGTACTTC. Its protein product is CASSVTGGEETQYF. The full variable domain, with the rest looked up from reference TRBV7-2 and TRBJ2-5, is GAGVSQSPSNKVTEKGKDVELRCDPISGHTALYWYRQSLGQGLEFLIYFQGNSAPDKSGLPSDRFSAERTGGSVSTLTIQRTQQEDSAVYLCASSVTGGEETQYFGPGTRLLVL.

The rearrangement uses TRBV28 and TRBJ1-3; D perhaps matches TRBD1 (6 bases). Between the trimmed V and J ends, which lost 6 bases and 4 bases, there was a span of 19 bases. Germline V lookup: CDR1 MDHEN, CDR2 SYDVKM. The CDR3 loop spans 16 amino acids. CDR3 bases: TGTGCCAGCAGGGGACCCGGACAGTTGTCAGGAAACACCATATATTTT. Protein sequence: CASRGPGQLSGNTIYF.

In DNA form, the CDR3 reads TGTGCCAGTAGTATAGTTCAGGGTGAAAATGAGCAGTTCTTC. This codes for CASSIVQGENEQFF. V usage is TRBV19 and J usage is TRBJ2-1, with D perhaps matching TRBD1 (5 bases). V was trimmed by 1 base and J by 7 bases, leaving 11 bases between them. This CDR3 region has 14 residues. Per germline, CDR1 LNHDA and CDR2 SQIVND (reference sequence).

Only a few counts were recorded for this clone. The chain has TRBV30 and TRBJ2-7; TRBD2 is a possible D gene (6 bases). This CDR3 spans 12 amino acids. Trimming left V 1 base short and J 8 bases short, with 12 bases between. Germline V gene sequence: CDR1 GTSNPN, CDR2 SVGIG (reference sequence). The CDR3 nucleotides read TGTGCCTGGAGTGGGGGAGGCCCGCAGCAGTACTTC. The encoded protein is CAWSGGGPQQYF.

This sequence joins TRBV11-1 and TRBJ2-1; D may be TRBD1 (5 bases). Trimming cost V 3 bases and J 6 bases, with 12 bases left between them. The CDR3 loop spans 14 amino acids. Germline-derived CDR1 and CDR2 are SGHAT and FQDESV (reference sequence). The CDR3 DNA is TGTGCCAGCAGCTTTCAACAGGCTAGCAATGAGCAGTTCTTC. Translating it yields CASSFQQASNEQFF.

This chain links TRBV6-1 with TRBJ2-7, with D perhaps matching TRBD1 (6 bases). Germline V gene data show CDR1 as MNHNS and CDR2 as SASEGT. This CDR3 is built from 14 residues. The V gene lost 2 bases and the J gene lost 2 bases, with 10 bases spanning the gap. This chain's CDR3 is CASSEQGPPYEQYF. CDR3 nucleotides: TGTGCCAGCAGTGAACAGGGGCCCCCCTACGAGCAGTACTTC.

CDR3 residues: CASSGTDTGELFF. The DNA of the CDR3 is TGTGCCAGCAGCGGGACAGACACCGGGGAGCTGTTTTTT. V and J are TRBV9 and TRBJ2-2; tentatively, D is TRBD1 (6 bases). The CDR3 spans 13 residues. Between the trimmed V and J ends, which lost 3 bases and 3 bases, there was a span of 6 bases. Germline CDR1 and CDR2: SGDLS and YYNGEE.

This clone was picked up a small number of times. This chain links TRBV10-2 with TRBJ2-3; 9 bases agree with TRBD2. The V segment lost 3 bases and the J segment 3 bases; nucleotides outside the gene matches: 4. Germline lookup yields CDR1 WSHSY and CDR2 SAAADI. This CDR3 is 15 amino acids long. CDR3 DNA sequence: TGCGCCAGCAGTGAAACGCTAGCGGGGACAGATACGCAGTATTTT. Translated, it gives CASSETLAGTDTQYF.

This sequence joins TRBV28 and TRBJ2-3; 9 bases align to TRBD1. This CDR3 spans 16 amino acids. Looked up from germline, CDR1 is MDHEN and CDR2 is SYDVKM. The junction had 9 bases not matched to a gene; V was cut back by 5 bases and J by 3 bases. The CDR3 protein is CASSPAHRGQTDTQYF. CDR3 coding DNA: TGTGCCAGCAGTCCGGCCCACAGGGGGCAGACAGATACGCAGTATTTT.

The J gene is TRBJ1-2, the V gene TRBV29-1; a possible D gene is TRBD1 (6 bases). The CDR3 is 14 amino acids. Trimming stripped 0 bases from V and 6 bases from J, with 14 bases between. The germline gives CDR1 SQVTM, CDR2 ANQGSEA. For the CDR3, the DNA is TGCAGCGTTGAAGATATGGGGGGCGTGGATGGCTACACCTTC. Protein sequence: CSVEDMGGVDGYTF.

This clone was seen once. This rearrangement joins TRBV29-1 to TRBJ1-3; unclear D gene. This CDR3 is 13 amino acids long. The V gene's germline CDR1 is SQVTM and CDR2 ANQGSEA. Between the trimmed V and J ends, which lost 4 bases and 0 bases, there was a span of 7 bases. The CDR3 DNA reads as TGCAGCGTTGTACTTCCCTCTGGAAACACCATATATTTT. It codes for CSVVLPSGNTIYF.

The gene calls are TRBV7-1 and TRBJ2-7; 7 bases fit TRBD1. TRBV7-1 is marked as an open reading frame, function uncertain. The CDR3 is made up of 14 amino acids. Trimming at V came to 4 bases and at J to 7 bases, leaving 10 bases not matched to a gene. CDR3 sequence: CASSLGQYLREQYF. CDR3 nucleotide sequence: TGTGCCAGCAGCTTGGGACAGTACCTTCGTGAGCAGTACTTC.

This chain uses TRBV4-2 with TRBJ2-2, with D tentatively TRBD1 or TRBD2 (5 bases each). The germline CDR1 and CDR2 sequences are LGHNA and YNFKEQ. The germline V and J ends were trimmed by 4 bases and 2 bases, with 11 bases remaining between them. CDR3 length equals 15 residues. The CDR3 sequence is CASSRRDVNTGELFF. For the CDR3, the DNA is TGTGCCAGCAGCCGTCGGGACGTCAACACCGGGGAGCTGTTTTTT.

This rearrangement joins TRBV27 to TRBJ2-7; no definite D call. This CDR3 spans 16 amino acids. Germline CDR1 and CDR2: MNHEY and SMNVEV (reference sequence). V lost 4 bases, J lost 3 bases, and 19 bases lay in between. CDR3 amino acids: CASSSLLSGIVYEQYF. CDR3 nucleotide sequence: TGTGCCAGCAGTTCTCTCCTTTCTGGGATCGTCTACGAGCAGTACTTC.

The rearrangement joins TRBV6-5 to TRBJ1-1; D is uncertain. CDR3 length equals 13 residues. V was trimmed by 10 bases and J by 0 bases, leaving 12 bases between them. CDR1 is MNHEY and CDR2 is SVGAGI in the germline V gene. The CDR3 protein is CATRFGLNTEAFF. CDR3 bases: TGTGCCACCAGATTCGGTCTGAACACTGAAGCTTTCTTT.

The chain links TRBV28 to TRBJ2-2; the D is unclear. From germline, CDR1 is MDHEN and CDR2 SYDVKM. Trimming took 3 bases from V and 4 from J, leaving 15 bases between them. This CDR3 spans 16 amino acids. The CDR3 sequence is CASSLWAEGSTGELFF. CDR3 nucleotides: TGTGCCAGCAGTTTGTGGGCGGAAGGGTCCACCGGGGAGCTGTTTTTT.

This clone was seen only a few times. The CDR3 region is CASSGTGTGNEKLFF. Written as DNA, the CDR3 is TGTGCCAGCAGCGGCACCGGGACTGGTAATGAAAAACTGTTTTTT. The gene calls are TRBV9 and TRBJ1-4; a possible D gene is TRBD1 (5 bases). The CDR3 is 15 residues long. Germline V gene lookup returns CDR1 SGDLS and CDR2 YYNGEE. V was shortened by 3 bases and J by 4 bases, with 13 bases between the two germline ends.